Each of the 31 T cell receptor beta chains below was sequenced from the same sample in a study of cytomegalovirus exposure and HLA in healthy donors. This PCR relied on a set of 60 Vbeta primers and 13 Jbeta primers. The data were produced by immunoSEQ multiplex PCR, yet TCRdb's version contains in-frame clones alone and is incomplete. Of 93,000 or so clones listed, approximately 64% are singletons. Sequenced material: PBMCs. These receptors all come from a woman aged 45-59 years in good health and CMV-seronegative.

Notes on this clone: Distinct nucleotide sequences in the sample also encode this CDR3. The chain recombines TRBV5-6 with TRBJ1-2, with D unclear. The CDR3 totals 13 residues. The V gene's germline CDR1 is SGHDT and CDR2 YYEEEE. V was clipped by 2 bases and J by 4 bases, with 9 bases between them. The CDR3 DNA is TGTGCCAGCAGCTTACGGGGAGGCTATGGCTACACCTTC. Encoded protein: CASSLRGGYGYTF.

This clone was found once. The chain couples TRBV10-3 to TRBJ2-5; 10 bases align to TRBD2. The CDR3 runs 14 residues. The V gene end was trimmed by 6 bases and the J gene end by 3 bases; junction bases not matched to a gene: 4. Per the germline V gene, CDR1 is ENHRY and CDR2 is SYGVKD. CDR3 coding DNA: TGTGCCATCAGGAGGCTAGCGGGAGAAGAGACCCAGTACTTC. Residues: CAIRRLAGEETQYF.

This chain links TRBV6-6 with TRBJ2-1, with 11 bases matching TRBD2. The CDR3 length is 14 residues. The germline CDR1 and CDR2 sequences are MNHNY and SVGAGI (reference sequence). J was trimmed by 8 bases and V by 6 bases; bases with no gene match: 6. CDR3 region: CASRNSGGADEQFF. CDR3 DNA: TGTGCCAGCAGGAATAGCGGGGGGGCCGATGAGCAGTTCTTC.

CDR3 sequence (DNA): TGTGCCATCAGGGGGACAGGGTACAATGAGCAGTTCTTC. It specifies CAIRGTGYNEQFF. The V and J genes are TRBV10-3 and TRBJ2-1, with 9 bases aligning to TRBD1. From germline, CDR1 is ENHRY and CDR2 SYGVKD. The junction had 1 base not matched to a gene; V was cut back by 6 bases and J by 4 bases. CDR3 size: 13 residues.

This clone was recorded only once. The DNA for the CDR3 is TGCAGCGTTGTCGGGCTAGTGAGCGGTACGCAGTATTTT. It is translated as CSVVGLVSGTQYF. J is TRBJ2-3 and V is TRBV29-1; a possible D gene is TRBD2 (5 bases). The ends were cut back, 4 bases at V and 8 bases at J, with 16 bases in the middle. The germline V gene encodes CDR1 SQVTM and CDR2 ANQGSEA. The CDR3 loop spans 13 amino acids.

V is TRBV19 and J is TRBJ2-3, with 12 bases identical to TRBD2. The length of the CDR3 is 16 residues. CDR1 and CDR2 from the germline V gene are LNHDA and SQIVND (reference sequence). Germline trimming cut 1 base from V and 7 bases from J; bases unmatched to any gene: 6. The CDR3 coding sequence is TGTGCCAGTAGTATAGTCCTAGCGGGGGGGGTCAATACGCAGTATTTT. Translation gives CASSIVLAGGVNTQYF. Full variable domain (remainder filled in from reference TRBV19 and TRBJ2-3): DGGITQSPKYLFRKEGQNVTLSCEQNLNHDAMYWYRQDPGQGLRLIYYSQIVNDFQKGDIAEGYSVSREKKESFPLTVTSAQKNPTAFYLCASSIVLAGGVNTQYFGPGTRLTVL.

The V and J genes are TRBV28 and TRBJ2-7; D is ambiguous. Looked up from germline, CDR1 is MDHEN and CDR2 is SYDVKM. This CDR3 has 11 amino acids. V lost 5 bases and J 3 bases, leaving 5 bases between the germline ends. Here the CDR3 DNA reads TGTGCCAGCAGTATGTACTACGAGCAGTACTTC. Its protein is CASSMYYEQYF.

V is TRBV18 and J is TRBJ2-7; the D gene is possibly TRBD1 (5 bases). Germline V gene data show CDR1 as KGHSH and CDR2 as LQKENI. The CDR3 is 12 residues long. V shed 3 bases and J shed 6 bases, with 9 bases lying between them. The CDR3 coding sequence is TGTGCCAGCTCACCCCAGGGTGGCGAGCAGTACTTC. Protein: CASSPQGGEQYF.

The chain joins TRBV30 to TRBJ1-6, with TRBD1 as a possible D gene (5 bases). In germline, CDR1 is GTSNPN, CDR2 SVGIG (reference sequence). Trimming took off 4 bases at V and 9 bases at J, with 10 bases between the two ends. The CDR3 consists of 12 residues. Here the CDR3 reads CAWISGGSPLHF. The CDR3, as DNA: TGTGCCTGGATCTCCGGGGGTTCACCCCTCCACTTT.

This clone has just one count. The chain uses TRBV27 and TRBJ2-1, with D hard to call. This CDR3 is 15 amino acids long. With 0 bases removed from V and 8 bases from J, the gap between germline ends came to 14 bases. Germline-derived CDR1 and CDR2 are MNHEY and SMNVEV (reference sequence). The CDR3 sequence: CASSLSYPVRDEQFF. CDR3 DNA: TGTGCCAGCAGTTTATCCTACCCGGTTCGCGATGAGCAGTTCTTC.

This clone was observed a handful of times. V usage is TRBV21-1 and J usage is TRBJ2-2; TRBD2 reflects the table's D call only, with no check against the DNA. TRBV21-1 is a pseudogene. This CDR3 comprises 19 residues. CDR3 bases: TGTGCCAGCAGCAAGGGTTACTTACGGCGGGCTCCGAACACCGGGGAGCTGTTTTTT. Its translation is CASSKGYLRRAPNTGELFF.

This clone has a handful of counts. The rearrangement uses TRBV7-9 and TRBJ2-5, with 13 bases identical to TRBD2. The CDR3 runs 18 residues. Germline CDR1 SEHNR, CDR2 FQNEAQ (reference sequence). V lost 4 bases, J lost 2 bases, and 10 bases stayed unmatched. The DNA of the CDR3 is TGTGCCAGCAGCTCCTGGACTAGCGGGGGTGGGAGGCAAGAGACCCAGTACTTC. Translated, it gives CASSSWTSGGGRQETQYF.

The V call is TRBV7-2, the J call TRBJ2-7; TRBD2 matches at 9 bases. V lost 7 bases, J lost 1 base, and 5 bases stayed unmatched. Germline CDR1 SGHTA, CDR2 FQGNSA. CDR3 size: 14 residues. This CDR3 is CASTSGGRSYEQYF. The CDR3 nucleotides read TGTGCCAGCACAAGCGGGGGGCGATCCTACGAGCAGTACTTC.

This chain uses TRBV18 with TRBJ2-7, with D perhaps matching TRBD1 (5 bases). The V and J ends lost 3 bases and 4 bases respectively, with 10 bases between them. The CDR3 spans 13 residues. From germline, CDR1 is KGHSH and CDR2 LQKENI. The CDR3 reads CASSPPTDYEQYF. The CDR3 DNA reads TGTGCCAGCTCACCCCCGACAGATTACGAGCAGTACTTC.

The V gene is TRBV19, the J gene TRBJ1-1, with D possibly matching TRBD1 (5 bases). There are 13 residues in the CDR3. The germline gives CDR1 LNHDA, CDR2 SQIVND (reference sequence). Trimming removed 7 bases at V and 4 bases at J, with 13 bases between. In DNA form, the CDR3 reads TGTGCCAGTAAGGAGGGGACCGCCACTGAAGCTTTCTTT. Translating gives CASKEGTATEAFF.

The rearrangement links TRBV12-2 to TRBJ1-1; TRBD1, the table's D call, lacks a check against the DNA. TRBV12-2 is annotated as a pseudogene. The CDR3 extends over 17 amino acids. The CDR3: CASRLPTRHEMNTEAFF. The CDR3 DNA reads TGTGCAAGTCGCCTTCCGACGCGACACGAAATGAACACTGAAGCTTTCTTT.

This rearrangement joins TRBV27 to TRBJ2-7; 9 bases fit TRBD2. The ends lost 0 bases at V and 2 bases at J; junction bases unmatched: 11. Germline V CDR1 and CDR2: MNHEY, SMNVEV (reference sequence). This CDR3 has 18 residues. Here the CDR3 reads CASSLSVRLAGNPYEQYF. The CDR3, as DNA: TGTGCCAGCAGTTTATCCGTCAGGCTAGCGGGGAATCCCTACGAGCAGTACTTC.

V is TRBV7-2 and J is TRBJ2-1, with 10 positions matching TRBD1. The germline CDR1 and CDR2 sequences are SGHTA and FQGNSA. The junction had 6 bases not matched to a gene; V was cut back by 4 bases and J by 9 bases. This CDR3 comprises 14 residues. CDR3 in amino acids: CASSSGQGSSEQFF. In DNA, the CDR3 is TGTGCCAGCAGCTCGGGACAGGGGTCCAGTGAGCAGTTCTTC.

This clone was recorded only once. The DNA of the CDR3 is TGCGCCAGCAGCTCACACGACAGGGGGCAAGAGACCCAGTACTTC. It yields the protein CASSSHDRGQETQYF. This chain connects TRBV5-1 to TRBJ2-5; TRBD1 matches at 9 bases. The V segment lost 3 bases and the J segment 2 bases; nucleotides outside the gene matches: 5. CDR1 and CDR2 from the germline V gene are SGHRS and YFSETQ. CDR3 length equals 15 residues. The full variable domain, its missing parts supplied by reference TRBV5-1 and TRBJ2-5, is KAGVTQTPRYLIKTRGQQVTLSCSPISGHRSVSWYQQTPGQGLQFLFEYFSETQRNKGNFPGRFSGRQFSNSRSEMNVSTLELGDSALYLCASSSHDRGQETQYFGPGTRLLVL.

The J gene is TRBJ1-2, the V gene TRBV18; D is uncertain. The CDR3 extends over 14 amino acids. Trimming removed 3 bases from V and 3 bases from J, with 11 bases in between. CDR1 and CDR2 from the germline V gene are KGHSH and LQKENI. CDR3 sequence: CASSPTRSDYGYTF. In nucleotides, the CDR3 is TGTGCCAGCTCACCGACCAGAAGCGACTATGGCTACACCTTC.

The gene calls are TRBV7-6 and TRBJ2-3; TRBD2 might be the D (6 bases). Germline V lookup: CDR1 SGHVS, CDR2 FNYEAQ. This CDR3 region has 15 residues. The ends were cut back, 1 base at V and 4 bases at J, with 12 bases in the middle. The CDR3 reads CASSLVGGESDTQYF. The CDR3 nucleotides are TGTGCCAGCAGCTTAGTTGGCGGGGAGTCAGATACGCAGTATTTT.

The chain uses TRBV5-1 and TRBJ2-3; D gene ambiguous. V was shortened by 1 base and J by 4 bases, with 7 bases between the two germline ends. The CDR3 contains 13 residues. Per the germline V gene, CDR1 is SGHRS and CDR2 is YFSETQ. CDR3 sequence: CASSLRLADTQYF. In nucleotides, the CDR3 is TGCGCCAGCAGCTTGCGGTTAGCAGATACGCAGTATTTT.

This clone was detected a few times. The CDR3 is CASSENPGFPDTQYF. CDR3 DNA sequence: TGTGCCAGCAGTGAAAACCCGGGTTTCCCAGATACGCAGTATTTT. The chain links TRBV2 to TRBJ2-3; D is unclear. The germline V gene encodes CDR1 SNHLY and CDR2 FYNNEI. The CDR3 is made up of 15 amino acids. Trimming shortened V by 2 bases and J by 4 bases, and 13 bases separated the two germline ends.

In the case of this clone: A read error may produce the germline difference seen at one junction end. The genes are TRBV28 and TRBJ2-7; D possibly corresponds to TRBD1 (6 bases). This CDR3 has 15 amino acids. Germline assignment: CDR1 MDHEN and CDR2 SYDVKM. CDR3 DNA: TGTGCCAGCAGCCTACCAGGGACAACCTCCTATGAGCAGTACTTC. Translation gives CASSLPGTTSYEQYF. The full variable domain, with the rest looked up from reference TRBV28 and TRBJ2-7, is DVKVTQSSRYLVKRTGEKVFLECVQDMDHENMFWYRQDPGLGLRLIYFSYDVKMKEKGDIPEGYSVSREKKERFSLILESASTNQTSMYLCASSLPGTTSYEQYFGPGTRLTVT.

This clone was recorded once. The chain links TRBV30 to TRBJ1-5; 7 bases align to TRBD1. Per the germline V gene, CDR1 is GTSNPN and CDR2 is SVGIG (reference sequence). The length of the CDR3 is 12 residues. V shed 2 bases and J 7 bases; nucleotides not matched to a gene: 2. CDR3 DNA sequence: TGTGCCTGGAGTCCAGGGGGGCAGCCCCAGCATTTT. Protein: CAWSPGGQPQHF.

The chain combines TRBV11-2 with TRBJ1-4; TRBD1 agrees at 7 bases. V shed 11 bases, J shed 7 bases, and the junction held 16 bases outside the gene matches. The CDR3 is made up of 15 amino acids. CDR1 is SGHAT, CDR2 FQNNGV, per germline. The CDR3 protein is CASSPTQGLGEKLFF. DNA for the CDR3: TGTGCCTCCTCCCCTACACAGGGGTTGGGTGAAAAACTGTTTTTT.

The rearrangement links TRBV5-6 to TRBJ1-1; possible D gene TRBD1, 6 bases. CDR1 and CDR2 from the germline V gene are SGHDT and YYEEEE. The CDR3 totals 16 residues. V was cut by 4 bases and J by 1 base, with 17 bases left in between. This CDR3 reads CASSIRRTDQNTEAFF. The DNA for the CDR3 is TGTGCCAGCAGCATCCGGAGGACAGACCAGAACACTGAAGCTTTCTTT.

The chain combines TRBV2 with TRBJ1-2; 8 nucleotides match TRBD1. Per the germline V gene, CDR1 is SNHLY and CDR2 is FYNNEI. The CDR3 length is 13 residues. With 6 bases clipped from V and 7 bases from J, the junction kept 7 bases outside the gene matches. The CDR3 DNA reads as TGTGCCAGCAGGGCAGGGGGCAGCTTTGGCTACACCTTC. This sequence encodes CASRAGGSFGYTF.

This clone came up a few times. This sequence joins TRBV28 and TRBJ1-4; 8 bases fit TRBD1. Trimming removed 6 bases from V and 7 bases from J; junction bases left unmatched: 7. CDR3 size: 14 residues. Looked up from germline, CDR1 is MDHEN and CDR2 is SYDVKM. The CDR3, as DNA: TGTGCCAGCAGCTTTGGCAGGGGGCTTGAAAAACTGTTTTTT. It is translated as CASSFGRGLEKLFF.

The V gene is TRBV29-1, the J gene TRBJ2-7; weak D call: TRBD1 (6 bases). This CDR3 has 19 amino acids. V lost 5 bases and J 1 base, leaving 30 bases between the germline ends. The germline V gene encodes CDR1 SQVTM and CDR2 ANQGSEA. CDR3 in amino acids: CSVLDHRDRQAAMSYEQYF. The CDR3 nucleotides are TGCAGCGTTTTAGACCACCGAGACCGACAGGCTGCCATGTCCTACGAGCAGTACTTC.

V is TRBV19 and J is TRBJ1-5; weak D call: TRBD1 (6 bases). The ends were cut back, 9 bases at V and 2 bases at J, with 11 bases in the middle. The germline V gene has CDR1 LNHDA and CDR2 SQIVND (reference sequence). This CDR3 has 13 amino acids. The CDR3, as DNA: TGTGCCAGCAGGAGACAGGGCAATCAGCCCCAGCATTTT. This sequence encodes CASRRQGNQPQHF.